One and the same sample provided the 17 T cell receptor beta chains below, sequenced in a study of response to subunit inactivated influenza vaccine. TCRdb analysed the RT-PCR reads with MiXCR anew, one entry per CDR3 protein. The sample yields about 240,000 distinct CDR3 sequences, 12% seen once. This specimen was non-naive T cells sorted from PBMCs, taken 14 to 15 days before vaccination. The origin of the receptors is a middle-aged man who received an inactivated influenza vaccine.

This clonotype was observed many times. The gene calls are TRBV12-3 or TRBV12-4 and TRBJ2-6; D not certain. Trimming took 3 bases from V and 0 from J, leaving 6 bases between them. There are 15 residues in the CDR3. Here the CDR3 reads CASSFEHSGANVLTF. The CDR3 region has the DNA TGTGCCAGCAGTTTTGAGCACTCTGGGGCCAACGTCCTGACTTTC.

Only a few counts were recorded for this clonotype. V usage is TRBV4-1 and J usage is TRBJ1-2; the D is unclear. This CDR3 comprises 16 residues. Looked up from germline, CDR1 is MGHRA and CDR2 is YSYEKL. V lost 0 bases, J lost 4 bases, and 15 bases lay in between. The CDR3 region is CASSQDHRGLLYGYTF. CDR3 bases: TGCGCCAGCAGCCAAGACCACAGAGGGCTCCTCTATGGCTACACCTTC.

This sequence joins TRBV10-3 and TRBJ2-1; D may be TRBD1 or TRBD2 (6 bases each). Germline lookup yields CDR1 ENHRY and CDR2 SYGVKD. The V end was cut by 2 bases, the J end by 8 bases, with 13 bases between. The CDR3 loop spans 14 amino acids. Here the CDR3 reads CAISERRGADEQFF. Here the CDR3 DNA reads TGTGCCATCAGTGAGAGGAGGGGGGCCGATGAGCAGTTCTTC.

This sequence joins TRBV7-2 and TRBJ2-2, with D perhaps matching TRBD1 (5 bases). The ends were cut back, 5 bases at V and 1 base at J, with 14 bases in the middle. The CDR3 is made up of 16 amino acids. The germline V gene has CDR1 SGHTA and CDR2 FQGNSA. CDR3 nucleotide sequence: TGTGCCAGCAGCCGATCCAGGGCGGTGAACACCGGGGAGCTGTTTTTT. It is translated as CASSRSRAVNTGELFF.

The chain employs TRBV7-2 and TRBJ2-1, with 11 bases matching TRBD2. The trim removed 4 bases at V and 14 bases at J, leaving 7 bases unmatched. The CDR3 consists of 13 residues. The V gene's germline CDR1 is SGHTA and CDR2 FQGNSA. As DNA, the CDR3 is TGTGCCAGCAGCTCCGCCACTAGCGGGAGAGAGTTCTTC. Its protein is CASSSATSGREFF.

The V and J genes are TRBV7-2 and TRBJ1-2; 10 bases line up with TRBD1. This CDR3 spans 16 amino acids. Germline loops: CDR1 SGHTA, CDR2 FQGNSA. V lost 1 base, J lost 4 bases, and 6 bases stayed unmatched. CDR3 DNA: TGTGCCAGCAGCTTAGGGGGACAGGGGAGTTCCTATGGCTACACCTTC. It is translated as CASSLGGQGSSYGYTF.

The rearrangement joins TRBV4-1 to TRBJ2-7; 10 bases match TRBD1. The CDR3 sequence is 17 residues long. Germline V gene lookup returns CDR1 MGHRA and CDR2 YSYEKL. Trimming cost V 1 base and J 5 bases; bases outside gene matches: 11. This CDR3 reads CASSQVPAGQGPHEQYF. The CDR3 DNA is TGCGCCAGCAGCCAAGTCCCCGCGGGACAGGGGCCTCACGAGCAGTACTTC.

This clonotype occurred many times. V is TRBV20-1 and J is TRBJ2-1; 7 bases agree with TRBD1. The ends lost 5 bases at V and 6 bases at J; junction bases unmatched: 10. Germline CDR1 and CDR2: DFQATT and SNEGSKA (reference sequence). This CDR3 comprises 14 residues. The DNA of the CDR3 is TGCAGTGCTCAGACAGGGACCGCGCTCAATGAGCAGTTCTTC. Translated, it gives CSAQTGTALNEQFF.

The sample holds a few counts of this clonotype. This chain uses TRBV29-1 with TRBJ2-1; 7 nucleotides agree with TRBD2. V lost 4 bases, J lost 9 bases, and 6 bases stayed unmatched. The CDR3 has 12 amino acids. The germline V gene encodes CDR1 SQVTM and CDR2 ANQGSEA. This CDR3 reads CSVGGGLGEQFF. The CDR3 nucleotides are TGCAGCGTTGGCGGGGGTTTGGGTGAGCAGTTCTTC.

V and J are TRBV11-3 and TRBJ2-1; 11 bases are a match to TRBD2. V shed 3 bases and J 7 bases; nucleotides not matched to a gene: 5. The CDR3 spans 15 residues. The germline V gene encodes CDR1 SGHNT and CDR2 YENEEA. As DNA, the CDR3 is TGTGCCAGCAGCTTTACTAGCGGGAGTGAAAATGAGCAGTTCTTC. Translation: CASSFTSGSENEQFF.

This clonotype was seen only a few times. The V gene is TRBV4-3, the J gene TRBJ2-5, with 10 bases fitting TRBD1. V was clipped by 0 bases and J by 6 bases; unmatched bases: 4. The CDR3 length is 15 residues. In germline, CDR1 is LGHNA, CDR2 YSLEER. The CDR3 sequence is CASSQETGGTKTQYF. Here the CDR3 DNA reads TGCGCCAGCAGCCAAGAGACAGGGGGCACGAAGACCCAGTACTTC.

V usage is TRBV18 and J usage is TRBJ1-2; 10 bases fit TRBD1. There are 12 residues in the CDR3. Trimming removed 6 bases from V and 8 bases from J; junction bases left unmatched: 3. Germline V lookup: CDR1 KGHSH, CDR2 LQKENI. The CDR3 region has the DNA TGTGCCAGCTCCGGGACAGGGGACGGCTACACCTTC. It yields the protein CASSGTGDGYTF.

The chain links TRBV4-2 to TRBJ2-7, with D uncertain. CDR3 size: 14 residues. The germline CDR1 and CDR2 sequences are LGHNA and YNFKEQ. V was cut by 0 bases and J by 2 bases, with 8 bases left in between. The DNA for the CDR3 is TGTGCCAGCAGCCAAGATGGGAATCCCTACGAGCAGTACTTC. This sequence encodes CASSQDGNPYEQYF.

The J gene is TRBJ1-6, the V gene TRBV12-3 or TRBV12-4; TRBD1 matches at 7 bases. The CDR3 spans 15 residues. Losses at the gene ends were 5 bases for V and 7 bases for J; bases not matched to a gene: 8. CDR3 DNA sequence: TGTGCCAGCAGTACAGGGGTGTGGGGAAATTCACCCCTCCACTTT. This codes for CASSTGVWGNSPLHF.

This clonotype was seen many times. The rearrangement uses TRBV7-9 and TRBJ2-7; D remains unclear. Germline V gene data show CDR1 as SEHNR and CDR2 as FQNEAQ (reference sequence). The CDR3 contains 16 residues. V lost 5 bases to trimming and J lost 4 bases, with 21 bases between them. CDR3 sequence: CASSPNPRGKLYEQYF. In DNA form, the CDR3 reads TGTGCCAGCAGCCCCAATCCGCGCGGAAAATTGTACGAGCAGTACTTC.

The rearrangement uses TRBV29-1 and TRBJ2-1; D is undetermined. Germline V gene lookup returns CDR1 SQVTM and CDR2 ANQGSEA. This CDR3 is built from 12 residues. V was shortened by 4 bases and J by 7 bases, with 11 bases between the two germline ends. The CDR3 DNA sequence: TGCAGCGTTGGGTCGTCCCCTAATGAGCAGTTCTTC. It translates to CSVGSSPNEQFF.

The chain is built from TRBV15 and TRBJ2-5, with 12 positions matching TRBD1. Germline loops: CDR1 LNHNV, CDR2 YYDKDF (reference sequence). CDR3 size: 14 residues. J gave up 7 bases and V 3 bases, and 3 bases lay outside the gene matches. In DNA, the CDR3 is TGTGCCACCAGCAGCCGGGACAGGGGGCCGACCCAGTACTTC. This gives the protein CATSSRDRGPTQYF.